One and the same sample provided the 21 T cell receptor beta chains below, sequenced in a study of blood T cell repertoires in COVID-19. The table came from immunoSEQ multiplex PCR; TCRdb's copy has only in-frame clones and leaves some out. Found here are about 200,000 clones, roughly 90% of them singletons; the top ten hold approximately 8.2%. Sequenced input: PBMCs or T cells enriched from blood (not recorded which). The source is a woman aged 18-29 years who had recovered from COVID-19.

The V call is TRBV2, the J call TRBJ2-7, with D unresolved. The length of the CDR3 is 13 residues. CDR1 and CDR2 (germline): SNHLY, FYNNEI. The V gene lost 4 bases and the J gene lost 6 bases, with 13 bases spanning the gap. CDR3 loop: CASSVGLFREQYF. The CDR3 coding sequence is TGTGCCAGCAGTGTTGGCCTGTTCCGCGAGCAGTACTTC.

This chain links TRBV5-1 with TRBJ2-1; 12 nucleotides match TRBD2. The CDR3 extends over 17 amino acids. Germline CDR1 SGHRS, CDR2 YFSETQ. V dropped 1 base and J dropped 5; count of bases not matched to a gene: 7. The CDR3 sequence is CASSLRLAGDGHNEQFF. The CDR3 nucleotides are TGCGCCAGCAGCTTGCGACTAGCGGGGGACGGCCACAATGAGCAGTTCTTC.

This clone showed up just once. The J gene is TRBJ1-1, the V gene TRBV18, with D maybe TRBD1 (6 bases). This CDR3 is 13 amino acids long. Germline lookup yields CDR1 KGHSH and CDR2 LQKENI. Trimming cost V 5 bases and J 0 bases, with 7 bases left between them. The CDR3 protein is CASSWDMNTEAFF. The CDR3 coding sequence is TGTGCCAGCTCATGGGACATGAACACTGAAGCTTTCTTT. Complete variable domain (other parts from reference TRBV18 and TRBJ1-1): NAGVMQNPRHLVRRRGQEARLRCSPMKGHSHVYWYRQLPEEGLKFMVYLQKENIIDESGMPKERFSAEFPKEGPSILRIQQVVRGDSAAYFCASSWDMNTEAFFGQGTRLTVV.

The chain has TRBV3-1 (or the pseudogene TRBV3-2) and TRBJ1-3; D is uncertain. Deletions cut 2 bases from V and 4 bases from J, with 6 bases between. Germline V gives CDR1 LGHDT, CDR2 YNNKEL (reference sequence). The CDR3 is made up of 13 amino acids. CDR3 loop: CASSQKRGNTIYF. In nucleotides, the CDR3 is TGTGCCAGCAGCCAAAAGAGAGGAAACACCATATATTTT.

The chain combines TRBV4-1 with TRBJ2-3; D may be TRBD1 (5 bases). This CDR3 is built from 12 residues. CDR1 is MGHRA, CDR2 YSYEKL, per germline. The V end was cut by 3 bases, the J end by 6 bases, with 7 bases between. DNA for the CDR3: TGCGCCAGCAGCCAGCGACAGGATACGCAGTATTTT. It translates to CASSQRQDTQYF.

This clone came up once. The genes are TRBV10-3 and TRBJ1-6, with TRBD1 identical over 7 bases. Germline V gives CDR1 ENHRY, CDR2 SYGVKD. With V trimmed by 5 bases and J by 6 bases, 10 bases remained unmatched. This CDR3 is 16 amino acids long. CDR3 nucleotide sequence: TGTGCCATCAGTCAACAGGGGACCCTGAGTAATTCACCCCTCCACTTT. Its protein is CAISQQGTLSNSPLHF.

The V call is TRBV18, the J call TRBJ2-3; a possible D gene is TRBD1 (5 bases). Germline V gives CDR1 KGHSH, CDR2 LQKENI. This CDR3 is built from 15 residues. V was trimmed by 1 base and J by 3 bases, leaving 11 bases between them. The CDR3 region is CASSPLAGATDTQYF. The CDR3 DNA reads TGTGCCAGCTCACCACTAGCTGGGGCAACAGATACGCAGTATTTT.

This sequence joins TRBV10-3 and TRBJ2-2; 12 positions agree with TRBD2. The CDR3 loop spans 15 amino acids. The germline gives CDR1 ENHRY, CDR2 SYGVKD. Trimming removed 6 bases from V and 6 bases from J; junction bases left unmatched: 5. The CDR3 sequence: CAISSGLAGPGELFF. The CDR3 region has the DNA TGTGCCATCAGCTCTGGACTAGCGGGGCCCGGGGAGCTGTTTTTT.

The chain is built from TRBV4-1 and TRBJ2-7; 7 bases fit TRBD2. The V gene end was trimmed by 2 bases and the J gene end by 7 bases; junction bases not matched to a gene: 5. The CDR3 spans 13 residues. CDR1 is MGHRA, CDR2 YSYEKL, per germline. The CDR3 region is CASSQSGGEEQYF. The CDR3 coding sequence is TGCGCCAGCAGCCAATCGGGAGGAGAGGAGCAGTACTTC.

The J gene is TRBJ1-1, the V gene TRBV5-1; D gene uncertain. The length of the CDR3 is 13 residues. In germline, CDR1 is SGHRS, CDR2 YFSETQ. V was clipped by 0 bases and J by 6 bases, with 9 bases between them. DNA for the CDR3: TGCGCCAGCAGCTTGGGGGCGGGCGCTGAAGCTTTCTTT. Protein: CASSLGAGAEAFF.

The chain links TRBV9 to TRBJ1-4; maybe TRBD1 (5 bases). Germline values: CDR1 SGDLS, CDR2 YYNGEE. The CDR3 has 14 amino acids. V shed 3 bases and J shed 8 bases, with 14 bases lying between them. The CDR3 nucleotides read TGTGCCAGCAGCGCCGGGACGCGGGAAGAAAAACTGTTTTTT. This translates into CASSAGTREEKLFF.

The chain recombines TRBV5-1 with TRBJ2-3, with 8 bases lining up with TRBD2. CDR1 SGHRS and CDR2 YFSETQ come from the germline V gene. CDR3 length: 16 amino acids. Trimming took 4 bases from V and 3 from J; bases not matched to a gene: 10. The DNA of the CDR3 is TGCGCCAGCAGCCCGGGAGGGGGAATTTTAACAGATACGCAGTATTTT. It specifies CASSPGGGILTDTQYF. Full variable domain (missing parts from reference TRBV5-1 and TRBJ2-3): KAGVTQTPRYLIKTRGQQVTLSCSPISGHRSVSWYQQTPGQGLQFLFEYFSETQRNKGNFPGRFSGRQFSNSRSEMNVSTLELGDSALYLCASSPGGGILTDTQYFGPGTRLTVL.

The J gene is TRBJ2-5, the V gene TRBV30; weak D call: TRBD2 (6 bases). Trimming took off 3 bases at V and 3 bases at J, with 11 bases between the two ends. The CDR3 sequence is 13 residues long. Per the germline V gene, CDR1 is GTSNPN and CDR2 is SVGIG (reference sequence). The CDR3 DNA follows: TGTGCCTGGAGCAGAGGAGGGGAAGAGACCCAGTACTTC. The encoded protein is CAWSRGGEETQYF.

CDR3 nucleotide sequence: TGCGCCAGCAGCTCCGGGACAGGGAAAAACGAGCAGTACTTC. It specifies CASSSGTGKNEQYF. This chain uses TRBV5-1 with TRBJ2-7; 9 bases align to TRBD1. The V gene end was trimmed by 3 bases and the J gene end by 5 bases; junction bases not matched to a gene: 6. This CDR3 is 14 amino acids long. Germline CDR1 reads SGHRS; CDR2 reads YFSETQ.

The chain couples TRBV11-2 to TRBJ1-2, with D hard to call. The germline V gene encodes CDR1 SGHAT and CDR2 FQNNGV. Trimming shortened V by 5 bases and J by 3 bases, and 10 bases separated the two germline ends. The CDR3 runs 13 residues. The CDR3 DNA reads as TGTGCCAGCAGCACGGAGTACCACTATGGCTACACCTTC. Translation: CASSTEYHYGYTF.

The gene calls are TRBV10-2 and TRBJ2-4, with TRBD2 matching 7 bases. The CDR3 has 15 residues. After removal of 5 bases from V and 4 bases from J, the junction contained 8 bases not matched to a gene. The germline CDR1 and CDR2 sequences are WSHSY and SAAADI. The CDR3 DNA is TGCGCCAGCAGTCCCAGCGGGGCCAAGAAAAACATTCAGTACTTC. Translating it yields CASSPSGAKKNIQYF.

The chain carries TRBV3-1 (or the pseudogene TRBV3-2) and TRBJ1-1; no definite D call. Germline CDR1 reads LGHDT; CDR2 reads YNNKEL (reference sequence). The CDR3 has 13 residues. The V end was cut by 5 bases, the J end by 6 bases, with 13 bases between. CDR3 in DNA: TGTGCCAGCAGCAAGGACCAGAGGGCTGAAGCTTTCTTT. Translating it yields CASSKDQRAEAFF.

The V and J genes are TRBV9 and TRBJ2-5; 8 nucleotides line up with TRBD2. J was trimmed by 2 bases and V by 3 bases; bases with no gene match: 6. Germline CDR1 is SGDLS and CDR2 is YYNGEE. The CDR3 spans 15 residues. In DNA, the CDR3 is TGTGCCAGCAGCGCCGGAGCGGGAGCTCAAGAGACCCAGTACTTC. Its protein product is CASSAGAGAQETQYF. Full variable domain (remainder filled in from reference TRBV9 and TRBJ2-5): DSGVTQTPKHLITATGQRVTLRCSPRSGDLSVYWYQQSLDQGLQFLIQYYNGEERAKGNILERFSAQQFPDLHSELNLSSLELGDSALYFCASSAGAGAQETQYFGPGTRLLVL.

The chain recombines TRBV30 with TRBJ1-1, with TRBD1 as a possible D gene (6 bases). There are 14 residues in the CDR3. Trimming pared 3 bases from V and 1 base from J, leaving 12 bases between. From germline, CDR1 is GTSNPN and CDR2 SVGIG (reference sequence). The CDR3 DNA is TGTGCCTGGAGAACTCAACAGGGGAACACTGAAGCTTTCTTT. Residues: CAWRTQQGNTEAFF.

This chain uses TRBV6-5 with TRBJ2-7; 8 bases fit TRBD2. The V and J ends lost 9 bases and 7 bases, in that order; junction bases with no gene match: 14. The length of the CDR3 is 14 residues. CDR1 and CDR2 from the germline V gene are MNHEY and SVGAGI. This CDR3 is CASNRGGRGGEQYF. The DNA for the CDR3 is TGTGCCAGTAACCGCGGGGGGCGAGGAGGGGAGCAGTACTTC.

The chain is built from TRBV3-1 (or the pseudogene TRBV3-2) and TRBJ2-1, with TRBD2 matching 7 bases. The CDR3 is 15 amino acids. Trimming at V came to 1 base and at J to 4 bases, leaving 4 bases not matched to a gene. Germline loops: CDR1 LGHDT, CDR2 YNNKEL (reference sequence). In DNA, the CDR3 is TGTGCCAGCAGCCAAGGCGGACTAGTATACAATGAGCAGTTCTTC. It is translated as CASSQGGLVYNEQFF.